These T cell receptor beta chains were read from a single sample in a study of T cell changes during pregnancy in multiple sclerosis. Sequencing used immunoSEQ multiplex PCR; TCRdb keeps in-frame clones, though not all of them. The data hold just under 80,000 clones, with 80% to 95% observed a single time. Sample: peripheral blood, taken in the first trimester of pregnancy. The receptor source for this set is a female donor with multiple sclerosis, enrolled in a pregnancy study. CDR3s include the opening cysteine and the closing phenylalanine or tryptophan. The D gene is left open where the match is weak. The size field is filled for only some rows; it gives once, few, many or a size class.

clone_size j_call d_call v_call cdr3_nt cdr3_aa
NA TRBJ2-5 NA TRBV19 TGTGCCAGTAAGGGGGGGCGGGAGCCCCCCCAAGAGACCCAGTACTTC CASKGGREPPQETQYF
once TRBJ1-2 NA TRBV13 TGTGCCAGCAGCTTGACCGACGGGGGGCCTTGGGGCTACACCTTC CASSLTDGGPWGYTF
NA TRBJ2-3 TRBD2 TRBV5-1 TGCGCCAGCAGCTTGGAGCTAGCGGGAGGTACAGATACGCAGTATTTT CASSLELAGGTDTQYF
once TRBJ2-1 NA TRBV29-1 TGCAGCGTTGATTGGCCCCTAGGAAATGAGCAGTTCTTC CSVDWPLGNEQFF
NA TRBJ1-1 NA TRBV12-5 TGTGCTAGTGGTTTGCCTAACTATCCTGAAGCTTTCTTT CASGLPNYPEAFF
NA TRBJ2-3 NA TRBV5-4 TGTGCCAGCAGCTTGTTTGGGCTAGATACGCAGTATTTT CASSLFGLDTQYF
NA TRBJ1-5 TRBD1 TRBV6-4 TGTGCCAGCAGCCCCCGAAGAAGGCAGGGGGATGATCAGCCCCAGCATTTT CASSPRRRQGDDQPQHF
NA TRBJ2-1 TRBD1 TRBV5-1 TGCGCCAGCAGCGCGGTCGGGGGGGACAGGGGCAATGAGCAGTTCTTC CASSAVGGDRGNEQFF
once TRBJ2-5 TRBD2 TRBV30 TGTGCCTGGAGGGGATCGGGGACTAGCGGGCCGACCCAGTACTTC CAWRGSGTSGPTQYF
NA TRBJ2-1 TRBD1 TRBV27 TGTGCCAGCAGTTTAGGACAGGGAACTTACAATGAGCAGTTCTTC CASSLGQGTYNEQFF
NA TRBJ1-4 NA TRBV11-2 TGTGCCAGCAGCTTTCAGGGATCCAATGAAAAACTGTTTTTT CASSFQGSNEKLFF
NA TRBJ1-1 TRBD1 TRBV6-4 TGTGCCAGCAGTCTAAGAGGAGGGGACAGGGGCTCGAACACTGAAGCTTTCTTT CASSLRGGDRGSNTEAFF
once TRBJ2-3 NA TRBV5-4 TGTGCCAGCAGCTTGTCTGGGGGCATAGGCACAGATACGCAGTATTTT CASSLSGGIGTDTQYF
NA TRBJ2-7 TRBD2 TRBV7-6 TGTGCCAGCAGCCTTTCTGCGGGGGCCTACGAGCAGTACTTC CASSLSAGAYEQYF
NA TRBJ1-4 NA TRBV7-2 TGTGCCAGCAGCCCTGGACAGCTGAATGAAAAACTGTTTTTT CASSPGQLNEKLFF
NA TRBJ2-1 NA TRBV19 TGTGCCAGTAGTAGCGGGGGCGCCTACAATGAGCAGTTCTTC CASSSGGAYNEQFF
NA TRBJ2-5 TRBD1 TRBV5-8 TGTGCCAGCAGCAGGGACAGGGGGCGCTTCTACGAGACCCAGTACTTC CASSRDRGRFYETQYF
NA TRBJ2-4 NA TRBV6-1 TGTGCCAGCAGTGAATGGGGGGGCAGGGGTTTGAACATTCAGTACTTC CASSEWGGRGLNIQYF
NA TRBJ2-7 NA TRBV28 TGTGCCAGCAGTTTATCTTTAGGGGGGGTAAGGGACAGGATCCTGCACGAGCAGTACTTC CASSLSLGGVRDRILHEQYF
NA TRBJ1-2 NA TRBV30 TGTGCCTGGAGTAAAGGGGTTGCTGGCTACACCTTC CAWSKGVAGYTF
NA TRBJ1-1 TRBD1 TRBV10-3 TGTGCCATCAGCCCGGGACAGGGAGGTCAGTACACTGAAGCTTTCTTT CAISPGQGGQYTEAFF
NA TRBJ2-2 NA TRBV9 TGTGCCAGCAGCTCAAGCTCCGGGACACCGAACACCGGGGAGCTGTTTTTT CASSSSSGTPNTGELFF
NA TRBJ2-1 TRBD2 TRBV9 TGTGCCAGCAGCGTATCCAGCGGGGGAGAGCAGTTCTTC CASSVSSGGEQFF
once TRBJ1-5 NA TRBV19 TGTGCCAGTAGTATCCAACAGGGATTTCGCAATCAGCCCCAGCATTTT CASSIQQGFRNQPQHF
NA TRBJ2-5 TRBD2 TRBV28 TGTGCCAGCAGCCCGCTAGCGGGAGCAGAGACCCAGTACTTC CASSPLAGAETQYF
few TRBJ1-1 NA TRBV27 TGTGCCAGCAGCCTTCCGAACACTGAAGCTTTCTTT CASSLPNTEAFF
NA TRBJ2-7 TRBD1 TRBV19 TGTGCCAGTAGTAAGACAGGGCTCTCCTACGAGCAGTACTTC CASSKTGLSYEQYF
NA TRBJ1-3 NA TRBV7-6 TGTGCCAGCAGCTTAGCCCGGCAGGGTAGCTCTGGAAACACCATATATTTT CASSLARQGSSGNTIYF
NA TRBJ2-2 TRBD2 TRBV2 TGTGCCAGCAGCCTTCCAAGCGGGAGGGGCACCGGGGAGCTGTTTTTT CASSLPSGRGTGELFF